Sequencing of this TCR beta chain was carried out in a study of blood T cell repertoires in COVID-19. About the study: Material from acute and convalescent COVID-19 was sourced from the United States, Italy and Spain. PBMCs, B-cell-depleted T cells, or T cells provided the cDNA or gDNA that made up the material.

This clone was counted a single time. This CDR3 region has 18 residues. Participants spanned ages roughly 18 to 90 years and resided in about 24 US areas. In the study's own analysis: Amplified reference gene primers provided the basis for estimating nucleated cell counts. Clones were read by immunoSEQ multiplex PCR, and TCRdb kept only the in-frame ones, dropping some. Clonal size and the V and J genes are those of that table, whereas D and trimming came from the DNA. There are under 350,000 clones in the sample; around 85% occur only once, and roughly 4.2% lies in the top ten. The sequence derives from a woman aged 40 to 50 with acute COVID-19. The V gene is TRBV21-1, the J gene TRBJ1-5; the D segment call TRBD1 is taken from the table without a DNA check. TRBV21-1 corresponds to a pseudogene. Sequenced material: PBMCs or T cells enriched from blood (not recorded which). In DNA form, the CDR3 reads TGTGCCAGCAGGTTCGGGACAGGGGGGGACGTCAGCAATCAGCCCCAGCATTTT. Its protein product is CASRFGTGGDVSNQPQHF.